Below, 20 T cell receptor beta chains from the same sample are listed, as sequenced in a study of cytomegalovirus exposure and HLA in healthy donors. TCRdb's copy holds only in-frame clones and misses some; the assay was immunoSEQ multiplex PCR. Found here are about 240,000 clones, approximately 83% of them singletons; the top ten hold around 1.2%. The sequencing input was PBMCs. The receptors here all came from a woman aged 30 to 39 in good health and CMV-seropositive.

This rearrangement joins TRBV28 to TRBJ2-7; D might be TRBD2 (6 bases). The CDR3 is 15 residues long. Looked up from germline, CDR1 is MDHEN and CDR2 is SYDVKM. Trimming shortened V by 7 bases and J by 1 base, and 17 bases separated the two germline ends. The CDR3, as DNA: TGTGCCAGCATTTCGTACGGGGACTCATCCTACGAGCAGTACTTC. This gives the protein CASISYGDSSYEQYF.

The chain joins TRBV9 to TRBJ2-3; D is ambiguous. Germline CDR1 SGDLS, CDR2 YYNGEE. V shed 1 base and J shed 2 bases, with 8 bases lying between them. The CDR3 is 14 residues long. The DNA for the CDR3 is TGTGCCAGCAGCGTACGGTTCACCACAGATACGCAGTATTTT. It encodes CASSVRFTTDTQYF.

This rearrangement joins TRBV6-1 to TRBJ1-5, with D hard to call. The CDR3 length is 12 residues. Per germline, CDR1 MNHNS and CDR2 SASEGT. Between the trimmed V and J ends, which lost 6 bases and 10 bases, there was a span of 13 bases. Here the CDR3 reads CASRDLPGPQHF. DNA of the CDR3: TGTGCCAGCAGAGACCTGCCGGGACCCCAGCATTTT.

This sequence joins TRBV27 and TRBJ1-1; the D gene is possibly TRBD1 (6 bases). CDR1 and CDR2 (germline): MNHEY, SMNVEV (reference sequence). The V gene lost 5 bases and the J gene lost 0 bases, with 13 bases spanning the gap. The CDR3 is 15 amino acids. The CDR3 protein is CASSGGRLMNTEAFF. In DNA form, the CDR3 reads TGTGCCAGCAGTGGGGGCAGACTCATGAACACTGAAGCTTTCTTT.

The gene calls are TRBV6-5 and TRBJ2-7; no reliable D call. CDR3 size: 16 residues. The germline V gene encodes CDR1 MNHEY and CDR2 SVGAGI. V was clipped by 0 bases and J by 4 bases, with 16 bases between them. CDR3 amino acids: CASSYSIAARNYEQYF. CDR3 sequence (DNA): TGTGCCAGCAGTTACTCGATAGCAGCGCGCAATTACGAGCAGTACTTC.

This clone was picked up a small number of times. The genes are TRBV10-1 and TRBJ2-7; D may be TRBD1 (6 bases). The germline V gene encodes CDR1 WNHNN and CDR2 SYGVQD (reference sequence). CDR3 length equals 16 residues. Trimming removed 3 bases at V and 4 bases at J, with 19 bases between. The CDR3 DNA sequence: TGCGCCAGCAGTGACCATCGGACAGTGGGGAAGTACGAGCAGTACTTC. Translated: CASSDHRTVGKYEQYF.

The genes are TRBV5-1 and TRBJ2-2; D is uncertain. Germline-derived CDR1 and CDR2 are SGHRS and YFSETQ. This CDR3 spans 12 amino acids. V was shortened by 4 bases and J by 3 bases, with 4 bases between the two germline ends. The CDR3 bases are TGCGCCAGCAGCCCAGACACCGGGGAGCTGTTTTTT. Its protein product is CASSPDTGELFF.

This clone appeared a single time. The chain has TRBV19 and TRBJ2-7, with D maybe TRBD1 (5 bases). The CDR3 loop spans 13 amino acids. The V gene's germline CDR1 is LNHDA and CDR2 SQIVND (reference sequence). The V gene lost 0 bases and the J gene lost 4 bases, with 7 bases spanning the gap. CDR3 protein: CASSIDAGYEQYF. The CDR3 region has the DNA TGTGCCAGTAGTATAGATGCAGGGTACGAGCAGTACTTC.

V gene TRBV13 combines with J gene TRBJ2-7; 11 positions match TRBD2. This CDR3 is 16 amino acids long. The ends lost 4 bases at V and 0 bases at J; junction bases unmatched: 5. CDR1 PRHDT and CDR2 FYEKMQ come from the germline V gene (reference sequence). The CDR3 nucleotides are TGTGCCAGCAGCTCGGGACTAGCGGAGTCCTCCTACGAGCAGTACTTC. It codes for CASSSGLAESSYEQYF.

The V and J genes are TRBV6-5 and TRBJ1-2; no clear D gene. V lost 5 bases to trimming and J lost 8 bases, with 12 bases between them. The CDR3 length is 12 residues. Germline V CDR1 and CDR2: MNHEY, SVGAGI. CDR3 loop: CASSEGPFGYTF. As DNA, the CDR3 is TGTGCCAGCAGTGAGGGCCCGTTCGGCTACACCTTC.

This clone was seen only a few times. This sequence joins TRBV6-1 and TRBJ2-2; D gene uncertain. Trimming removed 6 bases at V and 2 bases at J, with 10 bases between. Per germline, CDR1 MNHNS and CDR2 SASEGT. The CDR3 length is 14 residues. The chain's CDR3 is CASRSDFNTGELFF. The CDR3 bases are TGTGCCAGCAGATCTGACTTTAACACCGGGGAGCTGTTTTTT.

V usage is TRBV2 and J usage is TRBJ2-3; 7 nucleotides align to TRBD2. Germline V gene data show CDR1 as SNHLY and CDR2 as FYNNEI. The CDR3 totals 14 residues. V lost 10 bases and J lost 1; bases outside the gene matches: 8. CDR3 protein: CATLAAGGTDTQYF. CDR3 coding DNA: TGTGCCACCCTCGCGGCGGGGGGCACAGATACGCAGTATTTT.

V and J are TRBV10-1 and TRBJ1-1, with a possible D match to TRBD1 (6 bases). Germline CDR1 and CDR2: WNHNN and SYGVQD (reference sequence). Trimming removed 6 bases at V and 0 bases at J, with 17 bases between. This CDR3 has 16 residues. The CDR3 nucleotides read TGCGCCAGCAGACCGGGACAAATCTCCATGAACACTGAAGCTTTCTTT. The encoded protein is CASRPGQISMNTEAFF.

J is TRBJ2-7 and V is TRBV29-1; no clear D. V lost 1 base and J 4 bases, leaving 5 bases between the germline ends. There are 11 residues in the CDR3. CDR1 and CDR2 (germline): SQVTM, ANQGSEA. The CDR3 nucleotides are TGCAGCGTTGAAGGTCGGTACGAGCAGTACTTC. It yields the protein CSVEGRYEQYF.

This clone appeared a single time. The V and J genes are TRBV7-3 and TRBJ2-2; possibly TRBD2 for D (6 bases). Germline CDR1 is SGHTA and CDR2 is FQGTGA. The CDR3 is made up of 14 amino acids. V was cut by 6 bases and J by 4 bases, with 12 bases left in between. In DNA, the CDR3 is TGTGCCAGCAGGGGCGGGGCTGGCACCGGGGAGCTGTTTTTT. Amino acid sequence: CASRGGAGTGELFF.

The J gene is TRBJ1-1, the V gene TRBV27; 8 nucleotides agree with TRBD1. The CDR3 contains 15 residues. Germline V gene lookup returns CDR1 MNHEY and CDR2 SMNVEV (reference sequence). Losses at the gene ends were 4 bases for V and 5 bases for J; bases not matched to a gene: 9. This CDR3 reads CASSSRQGLGTEAFF. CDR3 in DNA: TGTGCCAGCAGTTCCCGACAGGGGTTGGGAACTGAAGCTTTCTTT.

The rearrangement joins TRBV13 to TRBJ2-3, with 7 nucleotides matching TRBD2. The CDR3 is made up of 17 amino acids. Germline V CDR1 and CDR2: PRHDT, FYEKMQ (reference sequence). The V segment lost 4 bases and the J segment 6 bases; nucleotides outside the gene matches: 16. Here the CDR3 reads CASSSWQASGEVDTQYF. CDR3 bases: TGTGCCAGCAGCTCATGGCAGGCTAGCGGTGAGGTGGATACGCAGTATTTT.

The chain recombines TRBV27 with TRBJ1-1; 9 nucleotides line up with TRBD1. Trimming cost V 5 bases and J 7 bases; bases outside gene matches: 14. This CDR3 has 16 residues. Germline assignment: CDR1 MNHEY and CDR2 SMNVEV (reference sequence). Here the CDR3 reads CASSAPGTGPFLEAFF. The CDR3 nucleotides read TGTGCCAGCAGTGCCCCCGGGACAGGGCCTTTCCTTGAAGCTTTCTTT.

The CDR3 coding sequence is TGTGCCAGCAGTTTATTCTATGGGGGGACAGGCGGGGCCAACGTCCTGACTTTC. Residues: CASSLFYGGTGGANVLTF. The V and J genes are TRBV27 and TRBJ2-6, with 8 positions matching TRBD1. V dropped 1 base and J dropped 4; count of bases not matched to a gene: 9. The germline CDR1 and CDR2 sequences are MNHEY and SMNVEV (reference sequence). The CDR3 runs to 18 residues. Using reference TRBV27 and TRBJ2-6 for the parts outside the CDR3, the full variable domain is EAQVTQNPRYLITVTGKKLTVTCSQNMNHEYMSWYRQDPGLGLRQIYYSMNVEVTDKGDVPEGYKVSRKEKRNFPLILESPSPNQTSLYFCASSLFYGGTGGANVLTFGAGSRLTVL.

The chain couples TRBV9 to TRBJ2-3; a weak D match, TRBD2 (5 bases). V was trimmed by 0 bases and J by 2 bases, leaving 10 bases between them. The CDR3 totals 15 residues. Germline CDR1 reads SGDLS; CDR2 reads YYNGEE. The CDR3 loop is CASSVVAGDTDTQYF. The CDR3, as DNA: TGTGCCAGCAGCGTAGTGGCGGGCGACACAGATACGCAGTATTTT.